A selection of T cell receptor beta chains follows, all from one sample in a study of graft-versus-host responses after intestinal transplantation. No antigen has been assigned to these receptors. Method: immunoSEQ multiplex PCR; TCRdb's copy keeps in-frame clones and lacks some. The table includes about 94,000 clones, around nine tenths detected once. This material consisted of unstimulated CD8+ T cells sorted from spleen or lymph node cells, taken before intestinal transplant. Receptor source: a human donor who received an intestinal transplant. Each CDR3 is given with its conserved first and last residue. D genes are given only for firm matches. The listing skips clone size in some rows; elsewhere it reads once, few, many or a size class.

d_call j_call v_call clone_size cdr3_aa
. TRBJ2-7 TRBV6-1 . CASSPRGPYEQYF
TRBD1 TRBJ1-6 TRBV28 . CASSFGTGGSPLHF
TRBD1 TRBJ2-2 TRBV9 . CASSAFGQDHTGELFF
TRBD1 TRBJ1-2 TRBV29-1 . CSVENLAGGDYGYTF
TRBD2 TRBJ2-7 TRBV19 . CASSPLAGGPYEQYF
TRBD2 TRBJ2-1 TRBV6-5 few CASSYSGGSANEQFF
. TRBJ2-3 TRBV4-3 . CASSQAGDTQYF
TRBD2 TRBJ2-2 TRBV11-3 . CASSTVAGRYTGELFF
. TRBJ2-6 TRBV4-3 . CASSQDRGLPSGANVLTF
TRBD2 TRBJ2-1 TRBV28 . CASSFTLAEGGNEQFF
TRBD1 TRBJ2-7 TRBV7-9 . CASSLTGNYEQYF
TRBD2 TRBJ2-7 TRBV6-5 . CASNLTSGRAGEQYF
TRBD1 TRBJ2-7 TRBV28 . CASSITGVIEQYF
TRBD1 TRBJ2-7 TRBV5-1 . CASSFQSEGTGDYEQYF